This T cell receptor beta chain was retrieved from a study of OX40 agonist ivuxolimab in advanced cancers. Overall study: The patients received agonistic anti-OX40 (CD134) antibody ivuxolimab. Under the entry rules, prior anti-PD-1, anti-PD-L1 or anti-CTLA-4 therapy was allowed, and about 40% had some. Broader study findings: With doses of 0.1 to 3.0 mg/kg, CD4+ and CD8+ blood T cells had undergone clonal expansion by week 6.

Using immunoSEQ multiplex PCR, the repertoire was profiled, and TCRdb retains in-frame clones only, with some absent. The sample has some 60,000 clones, 90% to 95% seen once. After removal of 0 bases from V and 6 bases from J, the junction contained 7 bases not matched to a gene. In germline, CDR1 is SGHKS, CDR2 YYEKEE (reference sequence). CDR3 size: 15 residues. Notes on this clone: The antigen is undetermined.

The starting material was CD4+ or CD8+ T cells sorted from blood, obtained in a trial of the OX40 agonist ivuxolimab. The source of this sequence is an adult with an advanced solid tumor such as melanoma, head and neck, liver or kidney cancer. The chain couples TRBV5-5 to TRBJ2-3, with TRBD2 matching 7 bases. The CDR3 DNA follows: TGTGCCAGCAGCTTGGCAGTGGGAGGGCCCGATACGCAGTATTTT. Encoded protein: CASSLAVGGPDTQYF.